A selection of T cell receptor beta chains follows, all from one sample in a study of blood T cells in healthy people across ages. TCRdb re-called the 5' RACE reads with MiXCR, one entry per CDR3 protein. The sample holds 500,000 to 550,000 distinct CDR3 sequences; around 24% are singletons and the top ten take around 10%. Another study also made use of these data, one on T cells of mothers and their children.

The sequencing sample was made of blood. These receptors were collected from a boy between 10 and 17 years old in good health. Each CDR3 is given with its conserved first and last residue. The D gene is left open where the match is weak. Rows may omit the clone size; those that give it use once, few, many or a size class.

>TRBD2|.|TRBJ2-5|TRBV5-1
TGCGCCAGCAGCCCGGCACGGGAGGAGTACCAAGAGACCCAGTACTTC
CASSPAREEYQETQYF
>TRBD1|.|TRBJ1-1|TRBV11-2
TGTGCCAGCAGCTTGACAGGGAAGGTCACTGAAGCTTTCTTT
CASSLTGKVTEAFF
>.|.|TRBJ1-6|TRBV7-2
TGTGCCAGCAGCTTAGCAACGTATTCACCCCTCCACTTT
CASSLATYSPLHF
>.|few|TRBJ1-4|TRBV7-9
TGTGCCAGCAGCTTAGTTTTGGGCCAGGGCTATGGTGTGGAAAAACTGTTTTTT
CASSLVLGQGYGVEKLFF
>.|.|TRBJ2-2|TRBV5-1
TGCGCCAGCAGCTTAGGACGGACGAACACCGGGGAGCTGTTTTTT
CASSLGRTNTGELFF
>.|few|TRBJ2-7|TRBV2
TGTGCCAGCAGTCAAGTGATCTTTAGCTCCTACGAGCAGTACTTC
CASSQVIFSSYEQYF
>.|.|TRBJ2-1|TRBV7-2
TGTGCCAGCAGCTTAGTGGTATACAATGAGCAGTTCTTC
CASSLVVYNEQFF
>TRBD1|.|TRBJ1-1|TRBV14
TGTGCCAGCAGCCTCCTGCCCGGGACAGCGTCCCCCACTGAAGCTTTCTTT
CASSLLPGTASPTEAFF
>.|few|TRBJ2-3|TRBV12-3/TRBV12-4
TGTGCCAGCAGTCGGGACTCCCCTAGCACAGATACGCAGTATTTT
CASSRDSPSTDTQYF
>TRBD1|few|TRBJ1-4|TRBV18
TGTGCCAGCTCACCAGGGACAGCGAGTGAAAAACTGTTTTTT
CASSPGTASEKLFF
>.|few|TRBJ2-2|TRBV28
TGTGCCAGCAGTTATATCTTAAGGACCGGGGAGCTGTTTTTT
CASSYILRTGELFF
>TRBD2|.|TRBJ2-1|TRBV6-2/TRBV6-3
TGTGCCAGCAGTTATTCGAGGTTGCGTCCGGGAGGCTCCTACAATGAGCAGTTCTTC
CASSYSRLRPGGSYNEQFF
>.|.|TRBJ1-1|TRBV6-2/TRBV6-3
TGTGCCAGCAGTTTCGACGTAAAAGCTTTCTTT
CASSFDVKAFF
>.|.|TRBJ2-7|TRBV28
TGTGCCAGCATTCAGGCAGTCAGCTCCTACGAGCAGTACTTC
CASIQAVSSYEQYF
>.|.|TRBJ2-5|TRBV7-9
TGTGCCAGCAGCTTAGGTCGGGGGAGAGAAGAGACCCAGTACTTC
CASSLGRGREETQYF
>.|few|TRBJ2-5|TRBV9
TGTGCCAGCAGCACCTGGACAGCTGGGACGGAGACCCAGTACTTC
CASSTWTAGTETQYF
>.|.|TRBJ2-2|TRBV24-1
TGTGCCACCAGCCGGGACGGCGGGGAGCTGTTTTTT
CATSRDGGELFF
>.|few|TRBJ2-1|TRBV21-1
TGTGCCAGCAGCAAAGAGAATACAGAGTTGTCCTACAATGAGCAGTTCTTC
CASSKENTELSYNEQFF
>TRBD2|.|TRBJ2-1|TRBV20-1
TGCAGGGTAGCGGGAGTGGTTCGGGGGGATGAGCAGTTCTTC
CRVAGVVRGDEQFF
>.|.|TRBJ2-5|TRBV18
TGTGCCAGCCCCCGACTGGCGGGTGAAGAGACCCAGTACTTC
CASPRLAGEETQYF